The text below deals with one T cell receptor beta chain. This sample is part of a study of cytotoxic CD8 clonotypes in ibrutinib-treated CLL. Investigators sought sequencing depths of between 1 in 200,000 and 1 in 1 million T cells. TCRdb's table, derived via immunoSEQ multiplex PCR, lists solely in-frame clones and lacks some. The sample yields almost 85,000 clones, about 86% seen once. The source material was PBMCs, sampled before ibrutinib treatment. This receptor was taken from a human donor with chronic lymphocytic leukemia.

The CDR3 reads CASSEGLSPLTGRHQDGGYTF. DNA of the CDR3: TGTGCCAGCAGCGAGGGTCTATCCCCTTTAACAGGGCGGCATCAAGACGGGGGCTACACCTTC. The V call is TRBV9, the J call TRBJ1-2, with D possibly being TRBD1 (6 bases). Germline values: CDR1 SGDLS, CDR2 YYNGEE. V was cut by 3 bases and J by 8 bases, with 38 bases left in between. The CDR3 runs 21 residues.